This record looks at one T cell receptor beta chain sequence and its context. The CDR3 runs 15 residues. The ends lost 6 bases at V and 0 bases at J; junction bases unmatched: 4. Germline values: CDR1 MDHEN, CDR2 SYDVKM. The sample belongs to a study of control samples from healthy donors and cancer patients. The repertoire was sequenced with immunoSEQ multiplex PCR; TCRdb's copy has only in-frame clones and lacks some. The sample lists some 150,000 clones, just over 95% seen once, with over 0.9% in the top ten. The sequence derives from a woman aged 30 to 39 in good health. Sequencing used blood. The V gene is TRBV28, the J gene TRBJ2-3, with TRBD1 identical over 9 bases. CDR3 amino acids: CASRLDRGSTDTQYF. The DNA for the CDR3 is TGTGCCAGCAGACTCGACAGGGGGAGCACAGATACGCAGTATTTT.